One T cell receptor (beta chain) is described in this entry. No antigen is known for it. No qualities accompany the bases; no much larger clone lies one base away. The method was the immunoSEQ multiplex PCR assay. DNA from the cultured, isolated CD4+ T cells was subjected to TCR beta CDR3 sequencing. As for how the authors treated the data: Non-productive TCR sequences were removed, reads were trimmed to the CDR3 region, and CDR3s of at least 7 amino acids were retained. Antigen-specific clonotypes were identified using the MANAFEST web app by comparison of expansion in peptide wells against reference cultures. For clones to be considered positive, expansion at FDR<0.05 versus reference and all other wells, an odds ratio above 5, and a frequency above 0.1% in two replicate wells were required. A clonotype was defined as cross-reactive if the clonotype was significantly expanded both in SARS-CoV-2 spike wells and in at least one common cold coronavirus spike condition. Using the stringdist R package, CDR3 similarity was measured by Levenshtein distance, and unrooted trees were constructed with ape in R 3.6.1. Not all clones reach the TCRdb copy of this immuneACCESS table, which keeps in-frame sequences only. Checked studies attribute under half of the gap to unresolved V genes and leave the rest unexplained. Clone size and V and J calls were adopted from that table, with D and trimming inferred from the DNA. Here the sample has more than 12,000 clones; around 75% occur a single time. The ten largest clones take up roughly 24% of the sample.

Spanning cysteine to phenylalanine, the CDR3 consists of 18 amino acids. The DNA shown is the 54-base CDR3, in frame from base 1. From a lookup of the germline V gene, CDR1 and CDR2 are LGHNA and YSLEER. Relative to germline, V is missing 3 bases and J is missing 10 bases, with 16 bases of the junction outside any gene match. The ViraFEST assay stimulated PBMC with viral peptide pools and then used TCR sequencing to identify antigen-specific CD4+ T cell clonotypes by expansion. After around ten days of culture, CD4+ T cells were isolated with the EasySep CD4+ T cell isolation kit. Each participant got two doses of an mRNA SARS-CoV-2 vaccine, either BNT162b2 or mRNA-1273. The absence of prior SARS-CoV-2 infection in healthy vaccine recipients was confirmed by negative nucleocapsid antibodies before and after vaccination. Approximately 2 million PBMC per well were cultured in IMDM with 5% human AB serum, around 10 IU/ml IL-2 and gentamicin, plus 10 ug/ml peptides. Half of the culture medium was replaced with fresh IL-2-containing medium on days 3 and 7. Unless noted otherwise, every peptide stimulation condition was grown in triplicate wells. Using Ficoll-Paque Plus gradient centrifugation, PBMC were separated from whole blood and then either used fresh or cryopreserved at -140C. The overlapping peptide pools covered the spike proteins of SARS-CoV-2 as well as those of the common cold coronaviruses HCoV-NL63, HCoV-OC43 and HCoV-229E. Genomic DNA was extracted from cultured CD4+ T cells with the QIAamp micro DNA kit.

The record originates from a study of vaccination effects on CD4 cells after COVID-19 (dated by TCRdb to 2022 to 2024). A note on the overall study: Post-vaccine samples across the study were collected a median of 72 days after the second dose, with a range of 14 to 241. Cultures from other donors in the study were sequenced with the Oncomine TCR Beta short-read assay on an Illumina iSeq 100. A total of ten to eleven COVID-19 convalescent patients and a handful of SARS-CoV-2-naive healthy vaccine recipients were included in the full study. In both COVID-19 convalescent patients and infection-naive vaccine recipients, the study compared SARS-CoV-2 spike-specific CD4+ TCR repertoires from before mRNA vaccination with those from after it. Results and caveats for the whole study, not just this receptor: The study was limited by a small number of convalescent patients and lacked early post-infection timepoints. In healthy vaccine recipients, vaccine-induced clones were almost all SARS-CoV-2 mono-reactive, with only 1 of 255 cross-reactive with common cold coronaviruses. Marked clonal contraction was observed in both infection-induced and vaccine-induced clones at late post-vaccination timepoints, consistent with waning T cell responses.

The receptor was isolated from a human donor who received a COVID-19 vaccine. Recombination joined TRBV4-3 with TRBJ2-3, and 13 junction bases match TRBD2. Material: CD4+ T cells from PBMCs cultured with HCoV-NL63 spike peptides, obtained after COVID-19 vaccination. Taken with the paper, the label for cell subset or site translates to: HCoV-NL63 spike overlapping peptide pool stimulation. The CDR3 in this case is CASSHIGGTSGGVGAQYF. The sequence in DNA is TGCGCCAGCAGCCATATAGGGGGTACTAGCGGGGGGGTAGGGGCGCAGTATTTT.